This passage covers 24 T cell receptor beta chains from one sample sequenced in a study of blood T cell repertoires in COVID-19. Data came from immunoSEQ multiplex PCR; TCRdb stores just in-frame clones and leaves some out. The profile shows hundreds of thousands of clones, about 88% of them singletons. The sequenced sample consisted of peripheral blood. The source is a woman in her 70s with COVID-19, enrolled during active disease.

The chain carries TRBV11-1 and TRBJ2-3, with D unresolved. CDR3 size: 15 residues. V was clipped by 5 bases and J by 0 bases, with 12 bases between them. Germline V lookup: CDR1 SGHAT, CDR2 FQDESV (reference sequence). For the CDR3, the DNA is TGTGCCAGCAGCCTAGTGGGCAGAAGCACAGATACGCAGTATTTT. It specifies CASSLVGRSTDTQYF.

The J gene is TRBJ1-1, the V gene TRBV30; D may be TRBD1 (6 bases). The length of the CDR3 is 13 residues. Per germline, CDR1 GTSNPN and CDR2 SVGIG (reference sequence). V was trimmed by 2 bases and J by 2 bases, leaving 9 bases between them. The CDR3 reads CAWSPRGNTEAFF. Here the CDR3 DNA reads TGTGCCTGGAGTCCCAGGGGTAACACTGAAGCTTTCTTT.

This clone has a single count. The rearrangement joins TRBV7-8 to TRBJ2-5; 7 bases match TRBD1. Germline CDR1 is SGHVS and CDR2 is FQNEAQ. The junction had 2 bases not matched to a gene; V was cut back by 5 bases and J by 2 bases. CDR3 length: 13 residues. CDR3: CASSRDRQETQYF. CDR3 DNA: TGTGCCAGCAGCCGGGACAGACAAGAGACCCAGTACTTC.

A note on this clone: This sample also contains other DNA sequences that code for the same CDR3. V usage is TRBV9 and J usage is TRBJ2-1, with 12 bases fitting TRBD2. Per germline, CDR1 SGDLS and CDR2 YYNGEE. The CDR3 is 15 residues long. Trimming removed 3 bases from V and 4 bases from J; junction bases left unmatched: 2. The DNA of the CDR3 is TGTGCCAGCAGCGCGACTAGCGGGGGATACAATGAGCAGTTCTTC. It specifies CASSATSGGYNEQFF.

The gene calls are TRBV9 and TRBJ2-1, with 14 bases fitting TRBD2. J lost 6 bases, V lost 5 bases, and 7 bases had no gene match. Germline V gene sequence: CDR1 SGDLS, CDR2 YYNGEE. This CDR3 has 16 amino acids. The CDR3 loop is CASSPTSGGAGNEQFF. CDR3 nucleotides: TGTGCCAGCAGTCCGACTAGCGGGGGGGCGGGCAATGAGCAGTTCTTC.

The chain combines TRBV6-6 with TRBJ2-7, with D tentatively TRBD2 (5 bases). The CDR3 extends over 13 amino acids. The V end was cut by 6 bases, the J end by 1 base, with 10 bases between. From germline, CDR1 is MNHNY and CDR2 SVGAGI (reference sequence). The CDR3 DNA sequence: TGTGCCAGCAGGGAACTAGTTTCCTACGAGCAGTACTTC. Its protein is CASRELVSYEQYF.

V is TRBV5-6 and J is TRBJ2-7; TRBD1 is a possible D gene (6 bases). The V gene lost 7 bases and the J gene lost 2 bases, with 28 bases spanning the gap. The germline V gene encodes CDR1 SGHDT and CDR2 YYEEEE. This CDR3 is built from 18 residues. The CDR3 sequence: CASVHGASPNRAAYEQYF. The CDR3 region has the DNA TGTGCCAGCGTACATGGGGCCTCCCCAAACAGGGCCGCCTACGAGCAGTACTTC. Variable domain in full (rest from reference TRBV5-6 and TRBJ2-7): DAGVTQSPTHLIKTRGQQVTLRCSPKSGHDTVSWYQQALGQGPQFIFQYYEEEERQRGNFPDRFSGHQFPNYSSELNVNALLLGDSALYLCASVHGASPNRAAYEQYFGPGTRLTVT.

The CDR3 loop is CASSADRFKAQHF. For the CDR3, the DNA is TGTGCCAGCAGCGCTGACAGGTTTAAAGCCCAGCATTTT. The chain carries TRBV7-2 and TRBJ1-5; a weak D match, TRBD1 (6 bases). The germline CDR1 and CDR2 sequences are SGHTA and FQGNSA. The germline V and J ends were trimmed by 5 bases and 11 bases, with 16 bases remaining between them. The CDR3 runs to 13 residues.

Written as DNA, the CDR3 is TGTGCCAGCAGCCTTCAGGGACAGGGTGGGTCACCCCTCCACTTT. Translation: CASSLQGQGGSPLHF. V gene TRBV7-2 combines with J gene TRBJ1-6; 9 bases fit TRBD1. Germline assignment: CDR1 SGHTA and CDR2 FQGNSA. J was trimmed by 10 bases and V by 5 bases; bases with no gene match: 9. The CDR3 sequence is 15 residues long. Full variable domain (remainder filled in from reference TRBV7-2 and TRBJ1-6): GAGVSQSPSNKVTEKGKDVELRCDPISGHTALYWYRQSLGQGLEFLIYFQGNSAPDKSGLPSDRFSAERTGGSVSTLTIQRTQQEDSAVYLCASSLQGQGGSPLHFGNGTRLTVT.

This sequence joins TRBV30 and TRBJ2-3, with a tentative D call TRBD2 (7 bases). The CDR3 totals 14 residues. CDR1 and CDR2 (germline): GTSNPN, SVGIG (reference sequence). V was clipped by 5 bases and J by 3 bases, with 15 bases between them. The CDR3 here is CAWDFEGGTDTQYF. CDR3 nucleotide sequence: TGTGCCTGGGACTTTGAGGGGGGGACAGATACGCAGTATTTT.

The count of this clone is one. This chain uses TRBV30 with TRBJ2-7, with 11 bases lining up with TRBD2. The CDR3 covers 14 residues. Germline CDR1 reads GTSNPN; CDR2 reads SVGIG (reference sequence). The CDR3 region is CAGRTSGSSYEQYF. Written as DNA, the CDR3 is TGTGCAGGGCGGACTAGCGGGTCATCCTACGAGCAGTACTTC.

This rearrangement joins TRBV30 to TRBJ1-1; TRBD1 agrees at 7 bases. The CDR3 has 15 amino acids. Trimming removed 0 bases from V and 5 bases from J; junction bases left unmatched: 9. Germline V gene sequence: CDR1 GTSNPN, CDR2 SVGIG (reference sequence). The CDR3 spells CAWSVRPPGGTEAFF. Here the CDR3 DNA reads TGTGCCTGGAGTGTTCGACCGCCAGGGGGTACTGAAGCTTTCTTT.

Ten or more counts support this clone. The chain recombines TRBV18 with TRBJ2-6, with D uncertain. The CDR3 is 14 residues long. CDR1 is KGHSH, CDR2 LQKENI, per germline. With 3 bases removed from V and 0 bases from J, the gap between germline ends came to 3 bases. CDR3 loop: CASSPSSGANVLTF. For the CDR3, the DNA is TGTGCCAGCTCACCGAGCTCTGGGGCCAACGTCCTGACTTTC.

This clone was seen more than once but under ten times. V gene TRBV10-3 combines with J gene TRBJ1-5; D ambiguous. Germline loops: CDR1 ENHRY, CDR2 SYGVKD. The CDR3 covers 14 residues. V gave up 4 bases and J gave up 6 bases, with 13 bases separating them. The CDR3, as DNA: TGTGCCATCAGTGCAGACAACAGACCTCAGCCCCAGCATTTT. It specifies CAISADNRPQPQHF.

This chain uses TRBV6-5 with TRBJ1-1, with D unclear. With 0 bases removed from V and 11 bases from J, the gap between germline ends came to 13 bases. The germline V gene encodes CDR1 MNHEY and CDR2 SVGAGI. The CDR3 sequence is 13 residues long. The CDR3 spells CASSYSAGQVAFF. The CDR3 DNA reads as TGTGCCAGCAGTTACTCCGCGGGTCAGGTTGCTTTCTTT.

V gene TRBV7-2 combines with J gene TRBJ2-3, with 13 bases matching TRBD2. The germline V gene has CDR1 SGHTA and CDR2 FQGNSA. V lost 5 bases and J lost 6; bases outside the gene matches: 5. There are 15 residues in the CDR3. CDR3 amino acids: CASSRTSGGSDTQYF. The DNA of the CDR3 is TGTGCCAGCAGCCGGACTAGCGGGGGTTCGGATACGCAGTATTTT.

This rearrangement joins TRBV9 to TRBJ1-3; D gene uncertain. The V gene's germline CDR1 is SGDLS and CDR2 YYNGEE. The CDR3 has 15 amino acids. Trimming took 4 bases from V and 1 from J, leaving 12 bases between them. CDR3 nucleotide sequence: TGTGCCAGCAGCCCCGAAACAAGATCTGGAAACACCATATATTTT. It specifies CASSPETRSGNTIYF.

This clone was found a few times. The rearrangement joins TRBV27 to TRBJ2-7; 7 nucleotides agree with TRBD1. CDR3 length equals 14 residues. V shed 5 bases, J shed 3 bases, and the junction held 7 bases outside the gene matches. Germline loops: CDR1 MNHEY, CDR2 SMNVEV (reference sequence). For the CDR3, the DNA is TGTGCCAGCAGTCGGTCCCGGGACAGCTACGAGCAGTACTTC. Its protein is CASSRSRDSYEQYF.

The CDR3 DNA reads TGCAGCGTTGGGCCGGGACAGCCCATCTATGGCTACACCTTC. Its protein product is CSVGPGQPIYGYTF. The chain has TRBV29-1 and TRBJ1-2; the match to TRBD1 covers 7 bases. V was clipped by 4 bases and J by 4 bases; unmatched bases: 9. Per the germline V gene, CDR1 is SQVTM and CDR2 is ANQGSEA. CDR3 length: 14 amino acids.

V usage is TRBV5-8 and J usage is TRBJ2-2, with TRBD1 matching over 7 bases. After removal of 2 bases from V and 3 bases from J, the junction contained 4 bases not matched to a gene. From germline, CDR1 is SGHTS and CDR2 YDEGEE. CDR3 length: 15 residues. CDR3 DNA sequence: TGTGCCAGCAGCTTTTACAGGGGAGACACCGGGGAGCTGTTTTTT. Its translation: CASSFYRGDTGELFF.

CDR3 sequence (DNA): TGCGCCAGCACCACAGGGATCATCCCCGGGGAGCTGTTTTTT. This codes for CASTTGIIPGELFF. V is TRBV5-1 and J is TRBJ2-2; possibly TRBD1 for D (6 bases). CDR3 length equals 14 residues. Germline CDR1 reads SGHRS; CDR2 reads YFSETQ. V was clipped by 6 bases and J by 6 bases, with 15 bases between them.

The chain couples TRBV6-5 to TRBJ2-5; 7 positions match TRBD2. The junction had 11 bases not matched to a gene; V was cut back by 8 bases and J by 5 bases. Looked up from germline, CDR1 is MNHEY and CDR2 is SVGAGI. This CDR3 has 14 residues. The DNA for the CDR3 is TGTGCCAGCGGAATAGCGGGCCCGGAGGAGACCCAGTACTTC. Protein: CASGIAGPEETQYF.

This chain uses TRBV5-1 with TRBJ1-2; 7 nucleotides line up with TRBD1. The V gene end was trimmed by 3 bases and the J gene end by 1 base; junction bases not matched to a gene: 9. In germline, CDR1 is SGHRS, CDR2 YFSETQ. This CDR3 region has 16 residues. The CDR3, as DNA: TGCGCCAGCAGCTCGGAACCGGGACAGAATAACTATGGCTACACCTTC. It yields the protein CASSSEPGQNNYGYTF.

This clone came up once. The chain has TRBV6-5 and TRBJ1-4; a weak D match, TRBD1 (5 bases). This CDR3 region has 14 residues. Germline V lookup: CDR1 MNHEY, CDR2 SVGAGI. V was shortened by 4 bases and J by 1 base, with 7 bases between the two germline ends. For the CDR3, the DNA is TGTGCCAGCAGTTGGGGGGTAACTAATGAAAAACTGTTTTTT. It yields the protein CASSWGVTNEKLFF.